These 6 T cell receptor beta chains were sequenced from one sample in a study of control samples from healthy donors and cancer patients. The repertoire was sequenced with immunoSEQ multiplex PCR; TCRdb's copy has only in-frame clones and lacks some. The table shows 150,000 to 200,000 clones, with around nine tenths occurring only once. The sample comprised blood. The receptors stem from a young man in good health.

This clone was observed a few times. The gene calls are TRBV5-4 and TRBJ1-2; 9 bases line up with TRBD1. Germline V CDR1 and CDR2: SGHNT, YYREEE (reference sequence). The length of the CDR3 is 15 residues. V was clipped by 1 base and J by 2 bases; unmatched bases: 3. The chain's CDR3 is CASSLPTGGNYGYTF. The CDR3 DNA is TGTGCCAGCAGCTTGCCGACAGGGGGAAACTATGGCTACACCTTC.

The V gene is TRBV28, the J gene TRBJ1-2; 10 positions match TRBD1. The CDR3 contains 15 residues. Germline V lookup: CDR1 MDHEN, CDR2 SYDVKM. With V trimmed by 3 bases and J by 8 bases, 9 bases remained unmatched. CDR3 coding DNA: TGTGCCAGCAGTTTTGCTAGGACAGGGGGTCTAGGCTACACCTTC. Encoded protein: CASSFARTGGLGYTF.

The chain has TRBV6-1 and TRBJ1-1, with a possible D match to TRBD1 (5 bases). Trimming left V 2 bases short and J 3 bases short, with 16 bases between. The CDR3 loop spans 16 amino acids. CDR1 is MNHNS, CDR2 SASEGT, per germline. CDR3 nucleotide sequence: TGTGCCAGCAGTGAATTCGGGGCGGATCTACACACTGAAGCTTTCTTT. Translated, it gives CASSEFGADLHTEAFF.

In DNA, the CDR3 is TGCGCCAGCAGCTTAGCCGGTAATGAGCAGTTCTTC. Translating gives CASSLAGNEQFF. The J gene is TRBJ2-1, the V gene TRBV5-1; D ambiguous. This CDR3 has 12 residues. Germline assignment: CDR1 SGHRS and CDR2 YFSETQ. The V and J ends lost 2 bases and 7 bases respectively, with 7 bases between them. The variable domain in full, with the rest retrieved from reference TRBV5-1 and TRBJ2-1, is KAGVTQTPRYLIKTRGQQVTLSCSPISGHRSVSWYQQTPGQGLQFLFEYFSETQRNKGNFPGRFSGRQFSNSRSEMNVSTLELGDSALYLCASSLAGNEQFFGPGTRLTVL.

The chain uses TRBV3-1 (or the pseudogene TRBV3-2) and TRBJ1-3; no clear D gene. This CDR3 region has 13 residues. CDR1 LGHDT and CDR2 YNNKEL come from the germline V gene (reference sequence). Trimming took 0 bases from V and 4 from J, leaving 4 bases between them. The CDR3 is CASSQEKGNTIYF. DNA for the CDR3: TGTGCCAGCAGCCAAGAAAAAGGAAACACCATATATTTT.

The CDR3 region has the DNA TGTGCCAGCAGGCAGGCAGGGATGAACACTGAAGCTTTCTTT. Translation gives CASRQAGMNTEAFF. The J gene is TRBJ1-1, the V gene TRBV25-1, with TRBD1 as a possible D gene (5 bases). The CDR3 is 14 residues long. The germline gives CDR1 MGHDK, CDR2 SYGVNS. Trimming shortened V by 6 bases and J by 0 bases, and 11 bases separated the two germline ends.